The 15 T cell receptor beta chains presented below share a single source sample, sequenced in a study of identical twins. TCRdb re-called the 5' RACE reads with MiXCR, one entry per CDR3 protein. The top ten hold roughly 2% of the sample, which has 280,000 or so distinct CDR3 sequences, about 8.1% seen once. The same sample was also studied in work on yellow fever vaccine responses in identical twins.

Sequenced sample: memory (CD45RO+) T cells sorted from blood. All receptors come from a woman aged 18-29 years in good health.

This clonotype was picked up a small number of times. This rearrangement joins TRBV12-3 or TRBV12-4 to TRBJ2-2; 12 nucleotides align to TRBD2. V was clipped by 5 bases and J by 7 bases; unmatched bases: 11. CDR3 length: 17 residues. The CDR3 sequence is CASSAHLAGGPGGELFF. The CDR3 DNA is TGTGCCAGCAGTGCCCACCTAGCGGGAGGGCCGGGCGGGGAGCTGTTTTTT.

This clonotype was detected ten times or more. This chain links TRBV24-1 with TRBJ2-3, with a possible D match to TRBD2 (6 bases). The CDR3 consists of 16 residues. Per the germline V gene, CDR1 is KGHDR and CDR2 is SFDVKD. With 4 bases removed from V and 0 bases from J, the gap between germline ends came to 13 bases. CDR3 sequence (DNA): TGTGCCACCAGTGACCCGAGGGCGGGAAGCACAGATACGCAGTATTTT. This encodes CATSDPRAGSTDTQYF.

This clonotype was seen ten or more times. The chain carries TRBV12-3 or TRBV12-4 and TRBJ1-4; no reliable D call. This CDR3 has 13 residues. Trimming removed 6 bases at V and 8 bases at J, with 13 bases between. The CDR3 coding sequence is TGTGCCAGCAGCCTCCAGACCGGCGAAAAACTGTTTTTT. Amino acids: CASSLQTGEKLFF.

In its sample, this clonotype was seen a few times. The rearrangement joins TRBV3-1 to TRBJ1-1, with D maybe TRBD1 (6 bases). The CDR3 loop spans 15 amino acids. With 0 bases removed from V and 1 base from J, the gap between germline ends came to 9 bases. Germline CDR1 is LGHDT and CDR2 is YNNKEL (reference sequence). The CDR3, as DNA: TGTGCCAGCAGCCAAGAGGGGGCAGGGAACACTGAAGCTTTCTTT. Translating it yields CASSQEGAGNTEAFF. Together with reference TRBV3-1 and TRBJ1-1, the CDR3 gives the full variable domain: DTAVSQTPKYLVTQMGNDKSIKCEQNLGHDTMYWYKQDSKKFLKIMFSYNNKELIINETVPNRFSPKSPDKAHLNLHINSLELGDSAVYFCASSQEGAGNTEAFFGQGTRLTVV.

This clonotype has ten or more counts. The chain combines TRBV7-9 with TRBJ2-5; D is undetermined. The germline CDR1 and CDR2 sequences are SEHNR and FQNEAQ (reference sequence). V lost 3 bases and J lost 1, with 12 bases in between. The CDR3 consists of 15 residues. The CDR3 protein is CASSFEGVGQETQYF. The CDR3 bases are TGTGCCAGCAGCTTCGAAGGTGTTGGCCAAGAGACCCAGTACTTC.

This clonotype has more than one count but fewer than ten. Likely a read error: the CDR3 ends without its conserved phenylalanine or tryptophan. The chain recombines TRBV7-7 with TRBJ2-7, with TRBD1 matching 8 bases. The CDR3 runs to 14 residues. Germline trimming cut 5 bases from V and 3 bases from J; bases unmatched to any gene: 6. CDR1 and CDR2 from the germline V gene are SSHAT and FNYEAQ (reference sequence). CDR3 protein: CASSPGDRFYEQYL. CDR3 sequence (DNA): TGTGCCAGCAGCCCAGGGGACAGGTTCTACGAGCAGTACCTC.

This clonotype appeared many times. The chain couples TRBV2 to TRBJ1-2; D unresolved. Germline V gives CDR1 SNHLY, CDR2 FYNNEI. V lost 6 bases and J lost 8, with 13 bases in between. This CDR3 is built from 12 residues. The CDR3 here is CASRKGKEGYTF. CDR3 nucleotides: TGTGCCAGCAGGAAGGGAAAGGAGGGCTACACCTTC.

The rearrangement joins TRBV20-1 to TRBJ1-1; D possibly corresponds to TRBD1 (6 bases). V shed 3 bases and J shed 4 bases, with 15 bases lying between them. In germline, CDR1 is DFQATT, CDR2 SNEGSKA (reference sequence). The CDR3 covers 14 residues. Here the CDR3 DNA reads TGCAGTGCTAGTATGCGGGGGGCAGGCACTGAAGCTTTCTTT. It encodes CSASMRGAGTEAFF.

This clonotype has a count of ten or more. V usage is TRBV29-1 and J usage is TRBJ2-1, with D possibly matching TRBD2 (6 bases). Trimming stripped 6 bases from V and 1 base from J, with 10 bases between. Germline V gives CDR1 SQVTM, CDR2 ANQGSEA. The CDR3 extends over 13 amino acids. The DNA for the CDR3 is TGCAGCGTCGGAGGGATTTCCTACAATGAGCAGTTCTTC. Its protein is CSVGGISYNEQFF.

In its sample, this clonotype was seen a few times. V usage is TRBV6-4 and J usage is TRBJ2-1, with 13 bases identical to TRBD2. With V trimmed by 2 bases and J by 5 bases, 0 bases remained unmatched. CDR1 is MRHNA, CDR2 SNTAGT, per germline. The length of the CDR3 is 15 residues. The CDR3 region has the DNA TGTGCCAGCAGTGACGGGACTAGCGGGGACAATGAGCAGTTCTTC. This codes for CASSDGTSGDNEQFF.

This clonotype was seen repeatedly, ten times or more. This chain connects TRBV20-1 to TRBJ2-5; 9 bases are shared with TRBD2. Germline assignment: CDR1 DFQATT and CDR2 SNEGSKA (reference sequence). J lost 1 base, V lost 3 bases, and 3 bases had no gene match. The CDR3 consists of 14 residues. CDR3 amino acids: CSASGLASQETQYF. In nucleotides, the CDR3 is TGCAGTGCTAGCGGACTAGCGTCCCAAGAGACCCAGTACTTC.

The V and J genes are TRBV11-2 and TRBJ2-1; D could derive from TRBD1 or TRBD2 (5 bases each). The CDR3 extends over 16 amino acids. In germline, CDR1 is SGHAT, CDR2 FQNNGV. V was pared by 5 bases and J by 0 bases, with 14 bases between. The CDR3 coding sequence is TGTGCCAGCAGCCCCCATGGGGGAAGCTCCTACAATGAGCAGTTCTTC. Protein sequence: CASSPHGGSSYNEQFF.

J is TRBJ2-4 and V is TRBV19; unclear D gene. In germline, CDR1 is LNHDA, CDR2 SQIVND (reference sequence). There are 12 residues in the CDR3. V lost 4 bases to trimming and J lost 6 bases, with 7 bases between them. CDR3: CASSTGSNIQYF. CDR3 in DNA: TGTGCCAGTAGTACCGGTTCAAACATTCAGTACTTC.

This clonotype has a count of ten or more. The chain employs TRBV20-1 and TRBJ2-2; D gene ambiguous. Germline assignment: CDR1 DFQATT and CDR2 SNEGSKA (reference sequence). Trimming left V 1 base short and J 1 base short, with 13 bases between. This CDR3 has 16 residues. CDR3 bases: TGCAGTGCTAGAGGCCCCGTGTCAGGGAACACCGGGGAGCTGTTTTTT. Residues: CSARGPVSGNTGELFF.

This clonotype showed up just a few times. Here the CDR3 reads CASSFLASGRHEQFF. For the CDR3, the DNA is TGTGCCAGCAGTTTTCTGGCTAGCGGGAGACATGAGCAGTTCTTC. The V and J genes are TRBV27 and TRBJ2-1; 10 bases agree with TRBD2. CDR1 and CDR2 (germline): MNHEY, SMNVEV (reference sequence). V dropped 3 bases and J dropped 8; count of bases not matched to a gene: 7. The CDR3 contains 15 residues.